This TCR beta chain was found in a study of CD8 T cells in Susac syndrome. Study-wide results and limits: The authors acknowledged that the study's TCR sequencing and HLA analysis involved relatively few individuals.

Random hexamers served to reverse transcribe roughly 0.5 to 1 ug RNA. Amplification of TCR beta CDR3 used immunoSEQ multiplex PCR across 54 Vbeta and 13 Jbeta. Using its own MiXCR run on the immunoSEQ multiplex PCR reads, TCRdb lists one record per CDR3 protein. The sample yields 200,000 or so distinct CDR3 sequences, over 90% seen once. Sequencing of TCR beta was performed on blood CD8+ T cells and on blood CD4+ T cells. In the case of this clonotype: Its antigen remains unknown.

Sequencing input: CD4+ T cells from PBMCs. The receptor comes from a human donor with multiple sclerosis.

As DNA, the CDR3 is TGTGCCAGCAGCCTGGACAGCGACACAGATACGCAGTATTTT. It codes for CASSLDSDTDTQYF. This chain uses TRBV6-6 with TRBJ2-3; TRBD1 is a possible D gene (6 bases). Germline CDR1 is MNHNY and CDR2 is SVGAGI (reference sequence). V was clipped by 6 bases and J by 2 bases, with 12 bases between them. The CDR3 totals 14 residues.